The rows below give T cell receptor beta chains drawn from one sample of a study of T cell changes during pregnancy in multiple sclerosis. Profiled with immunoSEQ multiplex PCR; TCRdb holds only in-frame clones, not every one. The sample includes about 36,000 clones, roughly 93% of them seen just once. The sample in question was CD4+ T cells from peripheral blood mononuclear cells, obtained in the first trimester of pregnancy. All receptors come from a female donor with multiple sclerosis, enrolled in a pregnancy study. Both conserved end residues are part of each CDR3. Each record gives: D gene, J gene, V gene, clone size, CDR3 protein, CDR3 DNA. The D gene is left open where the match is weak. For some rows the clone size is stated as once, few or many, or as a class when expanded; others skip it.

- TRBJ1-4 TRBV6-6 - CASSPTGGFNEKLFF TGTGCCAGCAGTCCGACCGGGGGGTTTAATGAAAAACTGTTTTTT
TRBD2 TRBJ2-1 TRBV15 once CATSTLPLAGGGEQFF TGTGCCACCAGCACCCTACCTCTAGCGGGAGGGGGTGAGCAGTTCTTC
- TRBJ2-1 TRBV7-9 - CATGWGGTNNEQFF TGTGCCACCGGTTGGGGGGGGACAAACAATGAGCAGTTCTTC
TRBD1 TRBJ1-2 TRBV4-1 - CASSQVGTGREGGYTF TGCGCCAGCAGCCAAGTGGGGACAGGGCGAGAGGGTGGCTACACCTTC
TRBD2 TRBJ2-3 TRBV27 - CAVEGEAGTNTQYF TGTGCCGTCGAAGGGGAAGCAGGGACTAATACGCAGTATTTT
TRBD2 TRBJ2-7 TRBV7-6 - CASSLVAGDTYEQYF TGTGCCAGCAGCTTAGTAGCGGGAGACACCTACGAGCAGTACTTC
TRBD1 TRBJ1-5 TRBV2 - CASSRDRKNQPQHF TGTGCCAGTTCCCGGGACAGAAAAAATCAGCCCCAGCATTTT
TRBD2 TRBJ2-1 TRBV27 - CASSFRLAGGINYNEQFF TGTGCCAGCAGTTTCCGGCTAGCGGGAGGTATAAACTACAATGAGCAGTTCTTC
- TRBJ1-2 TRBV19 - CASSARGEYGYTF TGTGCCAGTAGTGCGCGCGGGGAATATGGCTACACCTTC
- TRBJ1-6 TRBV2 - CASQRASGGSPLHF TGTGCCAGCCAAAGGGCGAGCGGGGGTTCACCCCTCCACTTT
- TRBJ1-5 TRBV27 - CASSPERRGQPQHF TGTGCCAGCAGCCCAGAGAGGCGAGGACAGCCCCAGCATTTT
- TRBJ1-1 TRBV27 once CASRWTATRPNTEAFF TGTGCCAGCAGATGGACAGCCACTAGACCGAACACTGAAGCTTTCTTT
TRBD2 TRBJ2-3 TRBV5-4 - CASSPSPGLAGFSTDTQYF TGTGCCAGCAGCCCATCACCGGGACTAGCGGGATTTAGCACAGATACGCAGTATTTT
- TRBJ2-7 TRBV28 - CASSSRRTAYEQYF TGTGCCAGCAGCTCGCGTAGGACAGCCTACGAGCAGTACTTC
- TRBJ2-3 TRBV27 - CASRDSGAGTDTQYF TGTGCCAGCAGAGACTCAGGGGCCGGAACAGATACGCAGTATTTT
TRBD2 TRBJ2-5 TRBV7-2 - CASTSGGRLQETQYF TGTGCCAGCACTAGCGGGGGCCGACTACAAGAGACCCAGTACTTC
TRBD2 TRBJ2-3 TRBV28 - CASSLGLADPTDTQYF TGTGCCAGCAGTTTGGGACTAGCGGACCCCACAGATACGCAGTATTTT
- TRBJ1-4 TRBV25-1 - CASSQPGGEKLFF TGTGCCAGCTCTCAACCTGGGGGCGAAAAACTGTTTTTT
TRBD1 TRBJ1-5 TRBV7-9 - CASSIGTGGFGNQPQHF TGTGCCAGCAGCATCGGGACAGGGGGATTCGGCAATCAGCCCCAGCATTTT
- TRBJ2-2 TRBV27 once CASSPLGRRTGELFF TGTGCCAGCAGTCCACTGGGTAGGAGGACCGGGGAGCTGTTTTTT
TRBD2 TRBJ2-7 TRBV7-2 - CASSRTSGGFSYEQYF TGTGCCAGCAGCCGGACTAGCGGGGGCTTCTCCTACGAGCAGTACTTC
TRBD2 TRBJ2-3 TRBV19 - CASSIAGGASTDTQYF TGTGCCAGTAGTATCGCGGGAGGAGCTAGCACAGATACGCAGTATTTT
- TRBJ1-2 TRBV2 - CASSPREDARYGYTF TGTGCCAGCAGTCCCCGGGAGGACGCCAGATATGGCTACACCTTC
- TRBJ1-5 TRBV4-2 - CASSQSPDQPQHF TGTGCCAGCAGCCAGTCCCCCGATCAGCCCCAGCATTTT
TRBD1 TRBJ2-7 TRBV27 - CASSLRQGLSYEQYF TGTGCCAGCAGCCTCCGACAGGGATTGTCCTACGAGCAGTACTTC
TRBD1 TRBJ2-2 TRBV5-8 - CASSTRGLGTGELFF TGTGCCAGCAGCACTAGGGGGCTCGGTACCGGGGAGCTGTTTTTT
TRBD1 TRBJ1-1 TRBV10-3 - CAISDTQGMNTEAFF TGTGCCATCAGTGATACACAGGGGATGAACACTGAAGCTTTCTTT
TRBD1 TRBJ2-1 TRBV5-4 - CASSPEIRDSSYNEQFF TGTGCCAGCAGCCCAGAAATCCGGGACAGCTCCTACAATGAGCAGTTCTTC
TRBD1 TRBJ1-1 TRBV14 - CASSRRDSLNTEAFF TGTGCCAGCAGCCGCCGGGACAGCTTGAACACTGAAGCTTTCTTT
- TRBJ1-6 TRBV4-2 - CASSQDPLKRLGRDSPLHF TGTGCCAGCAGCCAAGATCCCCTGAAACGTTTGGGGAGGGATTCACCCCTCCACTTT
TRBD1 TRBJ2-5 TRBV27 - CASSFRGSETQYF TGTGCCAGCAGTTTCAGGGGGTCGGAGACCCAGTACTTC
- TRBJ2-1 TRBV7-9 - CASSLEAASLSEQFF TGTGCCAGCAGCTTAGAAGCGGCTAGCTTGTCTGAGCAGTTCTTC
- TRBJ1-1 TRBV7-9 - CASSLAPGVEAFF TGTGCCAGCAGCTTAGCGCCGGGTGTCGAAGCTTTCTTT
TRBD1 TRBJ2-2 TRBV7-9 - CASSPPGQINTGELFF TGTGCCAGCAGCCCTCCGGGACAGATAAACACCGGGGAGCTGTTTTTT
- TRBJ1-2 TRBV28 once CASLSGGQRGYTF TGTGCCAGCCTTTCCGGAGGGCAACGTGGCTACACCTTC
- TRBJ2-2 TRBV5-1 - CASSSGRENTGELFF TGCGCCAGCAGCTCCGGGCGGGAAAACACCGGGGAGCTGTTTTTT
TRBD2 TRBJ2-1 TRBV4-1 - CASSAGAYNEQFF TGCGCCAGCAGTGCGGGAGCCTACAATGAGCAGTTCTTC
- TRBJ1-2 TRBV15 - CATSFQGNLGYGYTF TGTGCCACCAGCTTTCAGGGGAACCTTGGGTATGGCTACACCTTC
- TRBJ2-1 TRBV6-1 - CASSPRQGTYNEQFF TGTGCCAGCAGCCCCCGGCAGGGTACCTACAATGAGCAGTTCTTC
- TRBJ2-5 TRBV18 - CASSPYQTVQETQYF TGTGCCAGCTCACCCTATCAGACAGTCCAAGAGACCCAGTACTTC
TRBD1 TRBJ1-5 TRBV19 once CASSDRVDQPQHF TGTGCCAGTTCGGACAGGGTCGATCAGCCCCAGCATTTT
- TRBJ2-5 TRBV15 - CATSRDEGVGQYF TGTGCCACCAGCAGAGACGAAGGGGTGGGCCAGTACTTC
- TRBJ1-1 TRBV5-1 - CASSFGGGNTEAFF TGCGCCAGCAGCTTTGGGGGAGGGAACACTGAAGCTTTCTTT
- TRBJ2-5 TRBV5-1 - CASSLDSQETQYF TGCGCCAGCAGCTTGGACAGCCAAGAGACCCAGTACTTC
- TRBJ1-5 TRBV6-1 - CASKYSNQPQHF TGTGCCAGCAAATATAGCAATCAGCCCCAGCATTTT
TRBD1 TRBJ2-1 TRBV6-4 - CASSDRGSYNEQFF TGTGCCAGCTCTGACAGGGGTTCCTACAATGAGCAGTTCTTC
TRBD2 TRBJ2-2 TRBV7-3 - CASSPSQTSGRRTGELFF TGTGCCAGCAGCCCATCCCAGACTAGCGGGAGGAGGACCGGGGAGCTGTTTTTT
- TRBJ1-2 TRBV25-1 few CASSELDGYTF TGTGCCAGCAGTGAATTAGATGGCTACACCTTC
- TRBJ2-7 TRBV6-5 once CASRSADSPYEQYF TGTGCCAGCAGATCCGCCGACAGTCCCTACGAGCAGTACTTC
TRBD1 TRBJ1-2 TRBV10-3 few CAISEDRDYGYTF TGTGCCATCAGTGAGGACAGGGACTATGGCTACACCTTC
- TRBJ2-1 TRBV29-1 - CSVIGGIGNEQFF TGCAGCGTTATTGGGGGGATTGGCAATGAGCAGTTCTTC